Below are 25 T cell receptor beta chains sequenced from a single sample in a study of cytotoxic CD8 clonotypes in ibrutinib-treated CLL. Measured with immunoSEQ multiplex PCR; TCRdb has only the in-frame clones, and not every one. The sample lists approximately 84,000 clones; roughly 83% were seen once. This specimen was PBMCs, taken after 12 months of ibrutinib treatment. These receptors were collected from a human donor with chronic lymphocytic leukemia.

V gene TRBV6-5 combines with J gene TRBJ2-4; either TRBD1 or TRBD2 may fit D (5 bases each). The germline CDR1 and CDR2 sequences are MNHEY and SVGAGI. Trimming pared 2 bases from V and 8 bases from J, leaving 10 bases between. The CDR3 spans 13 residues. The CDR3 sequence: CASSYEGRDIQYF. The DNA of the CDR3 is TGTGCCAGCAGTTACGAGGGCAGGGACATTCAGTACTTC.

The chain combines TRBV30 with TRBJ1-1; D not resolved. Germline lookup yields CDR1 GTSNPN and CDR2 SVGIG (reference sequence). The CDR3 contains 13 residues. V lost 1 base, J lost 1 base, and 7 bases lay in between. CDR3 nucleotide sequence: TGTGCCTGGAGTGGGAACCCGAACACTGAAGCTTTCTTT. Amino acids: CAWSGNPNTEAFF.

The chain employs TRBV4-2 and TRBJ1-2; no clear D. The CDR3 spans 15 residues. V lost 7 bases to trimming and J lost 4 bases, with 19 bases between them. Germline CDR1 reads LGHNA; CDR2 reads YNFKEQ. CDR3 bases: TGTGCCAGCACCCCAAGTTTGGCAGAAGGCTATGGCTACACCTTC. Translation: CASTPSLAEGYGYTF.

This chain joins TRBV9 and TRBJ1-5; no clear D gene. Trimming shortened V by 4 bases and J by 1 base, and 12 bases separated the two germline ends. Germline V CDR1 and CDR2: SGDLS, YYNGEE. The CDR3 is 15 amino acids. The CDR3 spells CASSPHGSSNQPQHF. The CDR3 DNA sequence: TGTGCCAGCAGCCCCCATGGGTCCAGCAATCAGCCCCAGCATTTT.

V and J are TRBV9 and TRBJ2-2; possibly TRBD2 for D (5 bases). CDR3 length: 14 amino acids. The V end lost 2 bases, the J end lost 3 bases, and 8 bases lay between the germline ends. Germline CDR1 is SGDLS and CDR2 is YYNGEE. Written as DNA, the CDR3 is TGTGCCAGCAGCGTCGGAGGTCACACCGGGGAGCTGTTTTTT. It is translated as CASSVGGHTGELFF.

V is TRBV7-2 and J is TRBJ1-5, with 7 nucleotides matching TRBD1. Germline V gene data show CDR1 as SGHTA and CDR2 as FQGNSA. The CDR3 extends over 17 amino acids. With 5 bases clipped from V and 2 bases from J, the junction kept 12 bases outside the gene matches. DNA for the CDR3: TGTGCCAGCAGCGTTGAGCGGACAGGCACACGCAATCAGCCCCAGCATTTT. It codes for CASSVERTGTRNQPQHF.

The rearrangement links TRBV5-5 to TRBJ2-2; the match to TRBD2 covers 14 bases. Germline V lookup: CDR1 SGHKS, CDR2 YYEKEE (reference sequence). The CDR3 has 17 amino acids. V gave up 7 bases and J gave up 12 bases; unmatched junction bases: 17. For the CDR3, the DNA is TGTGCCAGCTCTTGGGGACTAGCGGGAGAGGTGCGAAAGAAGCTGTTTTTT. It translates to CASSWGLAGEVRKKLFF.

The chain combines TRBV27 with TRBJ1-6; D remains unclear. Germline V CDR1 and CDR2: MNHEY, SMNVEV (reference sequence). This CDR3 contains 15 residues. With 6 bases removed from V and 9 bases from J, the gap between germline ends came to 18 bases. The CDR3 is CASSPPTAFGSPLHF. The DNA of the CDR3 is TGTGCCAGCAGCCCCCCGACCGCTTTCGGTTCACCCCTCCACTTT.

This clone turned up a few times. The chain links TRBV4-3 to TRBJ2-3, with D tentatively TRBD2 (8 bases). This CDR3 comprises 20 residues. The germline V and J ends were trimmed by 1 base and 1 base, with 24 bases remaining between them. Per the germline V gene, CDR1 is LGHNA and CDR2 is YSLEER. Written as DNA, the CDR3 is TGCGCCAGCAGCCAAGCAGGGGGGCTAGCGGGCCTCGGGGGCACAGATACGCAGTATTTT. It encodes CASSQAGGLAGLGGTDTQYF.

The CDR3: CASTQTGYEQYF. CDR3 nucleotides: TGTGCCAGCACCCAGACAGGCTACGAGCAGTACTTC. The chain recombines TRBV21-1 with TRBJ2-7; the listed D gene, TRBD1, was not tested against the DNA. TRBV21-1 counts as a pseudogene. The CDR3 contains 12 residues.

This clone is a singleton in its sample. V usage is TRBV19 and J usage is TRBJ1-3; 7 nucleotides match TRBD1. Germline values: CDR1 LNHDA, CDR2 SQIVND (reference sequence). V lost 6 bases and J lost 0; bases outside the gene matches: 5. The CDR3 sequence is 15 residues long. The CDR3 bases are TGTGCCAGTAGCCGGGACAGTCGCTCTGGAAACACCATATATTTT. This codes for CASSRDSRSGNTIYF.

The chain carries TRBV7-3 and TRBJ2-7, with D unclear. The CDR3 is 15 residues long. CDR1 is SGHTA, CDR2 FQGTGA, per germline. The V end lost 2 bases, the J end lost 0 bases, and 11 bases lay between the germline ends. The CDR3 coding sequence is TGTGCCAGCAGCTTATCCGGCCTCTCCTCCTACGAGCAGTACTTC. Its translation is CASSLSGLSSYEQYF.

The chain combines TRBV6-1 with TRBJ2-7; D may be TRBD2 (6 bases). Germline V gene lookup returns CDR1 MNHNS and CDR2 SASEGT. Trimming took 0 bases from V and 7 from J, leaving 10 bases between them. The CDR3 is 13 residues long. CDR3 nucleotides: TGTGCCAGCAGTGAAGCACCGGGAGTGGAGCAGTACTTC. Its protein product is CASSEAPGVEQYF.

This sequence joins TRBV7-2 and TRBJ2-5, with unresolved D. In germline, CDR1 is SGHTA, CDR2 FQGNSA. Trimming took off 1 base at V and 5 bases at J, with 8 bases between the two ends. The CDR3 is made up of 13 amino acids. The DNA for the CDR3 is TGTGCCAGCAGCTTAGGGCCGATGGAGACCCAGTACTTC. It specifies CASSLGPMETQYF. Complete variable domain (other parts from reference TRBV7-2 and TRBJ2-5): GAGVSQSPSNKVTEKGKDVELRCDPISGHTALYWYRQSLGQGLEFLIYFQGNSAPDKSGLPSDRFSAERTGGSVSTLTIQRTQQEDSAVYLCASSLGPMETQYFGPGTRLLVL.

V usage is TRBV10-3 and J usage is TRBJ2-1, with TRBD2 matching over 7 bases. Germline CDR1 reads ENHRY; CDR2 reads SYGVKD. This CDR3 has 13 residues. V dropped 10 bases and J dropped 8; count of bases not matched to a gene: 11. The CDR3 sequence is CATRGSLGDEQFF. CDR3 sequence (DNA): TGTGCCACCCGCGGGAGCCTCGGGGATGAGCAGTTCTTC.

This clone showed up just once. J is TRBJ1-1 and V is TRBV6-1; unclear D gene. The V and J ends lost 3 bases and 9 bases respectively, with 8 bases between them. Germline V gene sequence: CDR1 MNHNS, CDR2 SASEGT. The CDR3 is 11 residues long. DNA of the CDR3: TGTGCCAGCAGTGAGGAGCCCCAAGCTTTCTTT. Its protein product is CASSEEPQAFF.

The rearrangement uses TRBV27 and TRBJ2-7; D uncertain. The CDR3 contains 13 residues. Trimming took off 6 bases at V and 2 bases at J, with 11 bases between the two ends. Germline-derived CDR1 and CDR2 are MNHEY and SMNVEV (reference sequence). CDR3 bases: TGTGCCAGCAGCTCGCTTCTTCCCTACGAGCAGTACTTC. The encoded protein is CASSSLLPYEQYF.

The chain couples TRBV7-6 to TRBJ2-2, with a possible D match to TRBD1 (5 bases). CDR1 is SGHVS and CDR2 is FNYEAQ in the germline V gene. The CDR3 length is 15 residues. Between the trimmed V and J ends, which lost 0 bases and 3 bases, there was a span of 8 bases. The CDR3 protein is CASSLAAGHTGELFF. In nucleotides, the CDR3 is TGTGCCAGCAGCTTAGCCGCAGGGCACACCGGGGAGCTGTTTTTT.

V gene TRBV28 combines with J gene TRBJ2-3; TRBD2 matches at 13 bases. This CDR3 is built from 20 residues. Germline trimming cut 5 bases from V and 0 bases from J; bases unmatched to any gene: 14. Germline V gene data show CDR1 as MDHEN and CDR2 as SYDVKM. CDR3 protein: CASSTKYRTSGSPSTDTQYF. The DNA for the CDR3 is TGTGCCAGCAGTACAAAGTATAGGACTAGCGGGAGTCCTAGCACAGATACGCAGTATTTT.

This CDR3 reads CASSHSVAYEQYF. CDR3 coding DNA: TGTGCCAGTTCCCACTCCGTTGCCTACGAGCAGTACTTC. The chain combines TRBV19 with TRBJ2-7; D unclear. The V and J ends lost 8 bases and 2 bases respectively, with 13 bases between them. The germline V gene encodes CDR1 LNHDA and CDR2 SQIVND (reference sequence). The CDR3 has 13 amino acids.

CDR3 region: CASSLLTAPEETQYF. CDR3 DNA: TGTGCCAGCAGCCTCTTGACAGCCCCTGAAGAGACCCAGTACTTC. This chain uses TRBV28 with TRBJ2-5, with D possibly being TRBD1 (5 bases). The CDR3 loop spans 15 amino acids. Trimming removed 6 bases at V and 3 bases at J, with 17 bases between. CDR1 and CDR2 from the germline V gene are MDHEN and SYDVKM.

The V call is TRBV18, the J call TRBJ2-2; 8 bases fit TRBD1. Germline CDR1 is KGHSH and CDR2 is LQKENI. The CDR3 is 16 amino acids. V lost 3 bases to trimming and J lost 4 bases; unmatched junction nucleotides: 7. CDR3 nucleotides: TGTGCCAGCTCACCCCGGACAGGGCCAACCACCGGGGAGCTGTTTTTT. Residues: CASSPRTGPTTGELFF. Looking up the rest from reference TRBV18 and TRBJ2-2 gives the full variable domain: NAGVMQNPRHLVRRRGQEARLRCSPMKGHSHVYWYRQLPEEGLKFMVYLQKENIIDESGMPKERFSAEFPKEGPSILRIQQVVRGDSAAYFCASSPRTGPTTGELFFGEGSRLTVL.

The rearrangement uses TRBV28 and TRBJ2-7, with no clear D. CDR3 size: 12 residues. Per germline, CDR1 MDHEN and CDR2 SYDVKM. Trimming removed 8 bases at V and 0 bases at J, with 8 bases between. In DNA, the CDR3 is TGTGCCAGCGGCCGCCTCTCCTACGAGCAGTACTTC. Translated, it gives CASGRLSYEQYF.

The J gene is TRBJ1-4, the V gene TRBV5-1, with D unresolved. Deletions cut 3 bases from V and 0 bases from J, with 6 bases between. This CDR3 contains 14 residues. Germline V gene data show CDR1 as SGHRS and CDR2 as YFSETQ. This chain's CDR3 is CASSSFATNEKLFF. The CDR3, as DNA: TGCGCCAGCAGCTCATTTGCAACTAATGAAAAACTGTTTTTT.

This clone was found a few times. The CDR3 reads CAVGGNSPLHF. CDR3 DNA: TGTGCCGTGGGGGGGAATTCACCCCTCCACTTT. The V call is TRBV10-3, the J call TRBJ1-6, with D possibly TRBD1 on 5 matching bases. The V and J ends lost 11 bases and 7 bases respectively, with 9 bases between them. This CDR3 has 11 residues. Germline-derived CDR1 and CDR2 are ENHRY and SYGVKD.